One sample yielded the 2 T cell receptor beta chains listed below, sequenced in a study of blood T cell repertoires in COVID-19. The method was immunoSEQ multiplex PCR; TCRdb's version includes in-frame clones alone and lacks a portion of them. The sample includes roughly 56,000 clones, roughly 87% of them seen just once. Sequencing was performed on peripheral blood. These receptors came from a human donor in a cohort sampled during active COVID-19.

The V call is TRBV2, the J call TRBJ2-5; D might be TRBD2 (6 bases). Germline lookup yields CDR1 SNHLY and CDR2 FYNNEI. V lost 4 bases and J lost 5, with 14 bases in between. The CDR3 loop spans 14 amino acids. In nucleotides, the CDR3 is TGTGCCAGCAGTGTGGGGGGATTACGGGAGACCCAGTACTTC. This gives the protein CASSVGGLRETQYF.

The chain joins TRBV2 to TRBJ2-1; 7 bases line up with TRBD2. Germline V gene sequence: CDR1 SNHLY, CDR2 FYNNEI. The junction had 5 bases not matched to a gene; V was cut back by 2 bases and J by 4 bases. This CDR3 spans 15 amino acids. The CDR3 DNA sequence: TGTGCCAGCAGTGAAACGGGTAGCGGGTACAATGAGCAGTTCTTC. It specifies CASSETGSGYNEQFF.